This passage covers 10 T cell receptor beta chains from one sample sequenced in a study of blood T cell repertoires in COVID-19. Method: immunoSEQ multiplex PCR; TCRdb's copy keeps in-frame clones and lacks some. The table shows about 190,000 clones, with approximately 91% occurring only once. Input material: peripheral blood. All receptors derive from a man aged 40-50 years with acute or convalescent COVID-19.

J is TRBJ1-1 and V is TRBV10-1, with 10 bases matching TRBD1. Germline CDR1 and CDR2: WNHNN and SYGVQD (reference sequence). The CDR3 is made up of 14 amino acids. The V and J ends lost 5 bases and 5 bases, in that order; junction bases with no gene match: 5. CDR3 bases: TGCGCCAGCAGTCCGGGACAGGGGTCGACTGAAGCTTTCTTT. It codes for CASSPGQGSTEAFF.

The rearrangement links TRBV7-9 to TRBJ2-7; D is uncertain. The CDR3 spans 14 residues. The V end lost 2 bases, the J end lost 5 bases, and 13 bases lay between the germline ends. Germline lookup yields CDR1 SEHNR and CDR2 FQNEAQ (reference sequence). The CDR3 spells CASSLRPQQNEQYF. Written as DNA, the CDR3 is TGTGCCAGCAGCTTAAGGCCACAGCAAAACGAGCAGTACTTC. Combining the CDR3 with reference TRBV7-9 and TRBJ2-7 gives the whole variable domain DTGVSQNPRHKITKRGQNVTFRCDPISEHNRLYWYRQTLGQGPEFLTYFQNEAQLEKSRLLSDRFSAERPKGSFSTLEIQRTEQGDSAMYLCASSLRPQQNEQYFGPGTRLTVT.

The DNA of the CDR3 is TGTGCCAGCAGCGCCGGACTAGCTGAAGATACGCAGTATTTT. This translates into CASSAGLAEDTQYF. J is TRBJ2-3 and V is TRBV5-4; 8 bases are a match to TRBD2. Germline assignment: CDR1 SGHNT and CDR2 YYREEE (reference sequence). The CDR3 spans 14 residues. The junction had 6 bases not matched to a gene; V was cut back by 4 bases and J by 5 bases.

V and J are TRBV14 and TRBJ1-6; possibly TRBD1 for D (6 bases). Germline assignment: CDR1 SGHDN and CDR2 FVKESK. CDR3 length equals 17 residues. Trimming removed 4 bases at V and 3 bases at J, with 16 bases between. CDR3 sequence reads: CASSPYAQGLYNSPLHF. The CDR3 DNA reads as TGTGCCAGCAGCCCCTACGCTCAGGGGCTCTATAATTCACCCCTCCACTTT.

The chain's CDR3 is CASSAGRTTGELFF. The CDR3 coding sequence is TGTGCCAGCAGCGCGGGACGAACCACCGGGGAGCTGTTTTTT. The chain uses TRBV3-1 (or the pseudogene TRBV3-2) and TRBJ2-2; a possible D gene is TRBD2 (6 bases). The V gene lost 5 bases and the J gene lost 4 bases, with 11 bases spanning the gap. This CDR3 comprises 14 residues. Germline V gene sequence: CDR1 LGHDT, CDR2 YNNKEL (reference sequence).

This chain uses TRBV19 with TRBJ2-7; 11 nucleotides agree with TRBD2. With V trimmed by 4 bases and J by 2 bases, 7 bases remained unmatched. Germline lookup yields CDR1 LNHDA and CDR2 SQIVND (reference sequence). This CDR3 has 16 residues. The CDR3 DNA reads as TGTGCCAGTAGTAGCCTAGCGGGGGGTCCACCCTACGAGCAGTACTTC. It yields the protein CASSSLAGGPPYEQYF.

This chain links TRBV7-8 with TRBJ1-5; TRBD1 matches 7 bases. This CDR3 is built from 15 residues. With V trimmed by 3 bases and J by 3 bases, 5 bases remained unmatched. Germline V gives CDR1 SGHVS, CDR2 FQNEAQ. In DNA form, the CDR3 reads TGTGCCAGCAGCTTCGGAGGACAGGTCAATCAGCCCCAGCATTTT. This sequence encodes CASSFGGQVNQPQHF.

The rearrangement joins TRBV5-1 to TRBJ2-2, with D maybe TRBD1 (6 bases). Looked up from germline, CDR1 is SGHRS and CDR2 is YFSETQ. Trimming removed 1 base at V and 0 bases at J, with 13 bases between. The CDR3 has 17 residues. CDR3 DNA sequence: TGCGCCAGCAGCTTGAACGTACAGGGCTCGAACACCGGGGAGCTGTTTTTT. This translates into CASSLNVQGSNTGELFF.

This clone has just a few counts. The chain combines TRBV28 with TRBJ1-6; 7 bases fit TRBD1. The CDR3 has 13 residues. In germline, CDR1 is MDHEN, CDR2 SYDVKM. V gave up 8 bases and J gave up 11 bases; unmatched junction bases: 9. CDR3 DNA sequence: TGTGCCAGCCGGACAGGCTTAGTGACACCCCTCCACTTT. Amino acids: CASRTGLVTPLHF.

The chain is built from TRBV6-1 and TRBJ2-7; TRBD2 is a possible D gene (6 bases). This CDR3 spans 15 amino acids. Deletions cut 3 bases from V and 0 bases from J, with 12 bases between. Germline loops: CDR1 MNHNS, CDR2 SASEGT. CDR3: CASSDAGRHSYEQYF. In DNA form, the CDR3 reads TGTGCCAGCAGTGACGCCGGGAGACACTCCTACGAGCAGTACTTC.